These T cell receptor beta chains were read from a single sample in a study of blood T cell repertoires in COVID-19. Assay used: immunoSEQ multiplex PCR; TCRdb lists only in-frame clones, some missing. The data show 45,000 to 55,000 clones, 55% to 70% seen once. The specimen was peripheral blood. These receptors all come from a woman aged 70-85 years with acute or convalescent COVID-19. Both conserved end residues are part of each CDR3. D genes are given only for firm matches. Clone size is not always given. Where it is, it says once, few, many or a class for expanded clones.

>TRBJ1-1|NA|NA|TRBV7-9
CASSLTRRDTEAFF
TGTGCCAGCAGCTTAACCCGGCGGGACACTGAAGCTTTCTTT
>TRBJ1-2|once|NA|TRBV5-4
CASSSGVANYGYTF
TGTGCCAGCAGCTCGGGGGTAGCTAACTATGGCTACACCTTC
>TRBJ1-2|NA|TRBD1|TRBV28
CASSPDRVSGYTF
TGTGCCAGCAGTCCCGACAGGGTGAGTGGCTACACCTTC
>TRBJ1-1|few|NA|TRBV4-1
CASSQENGLEGDTEAFF
TGCGCCAGCAGCCAAGAAAATGGATTAGAGGGCGACACTGAAGCTTTCTTT
>TRBJ1-2|once|NA|TRBV28
CASSGRFGGIGYTF
TGTGCCAGCAGTGGGAGGTTCGGGGGTATCGGCTACACCTTC
>TRBJ2-7|NA|TRBD1|TRBV5-5
CASSLAGTGHLEQYF
TGTGCCAGCAGCTTGGCCGGGACAGGCCACCTGGAGCAGTACTTC
>TRBJ1-2|once|TRBD1|TRBV29-1
CSVGTGGNYGYTF
TGCAGCGTTGGGACAGGGGGCAACTATGGCTACACCTTC
>TRBJ1-5|NA|NA|TRBV28
CASSSDMNQPQHF
TGTGCCAGCAGTTCAGACATGAATCAGCCCCAGCATTTT
>TRBJ2-3|NA|TRBD2|TRBV27
CASSPTSVTSTDTQYF
TGTGCCAGCAGTCCTACTAGCGTTACTAGCACAGATACGCAGTATTTT
>TRBJ2-1|NA|NA|TRBV2
CASGFPGADSYNEQFF
TGTGCCAGCGGTTTTCCTGGGGCAGACTCCTACAATGAGCAGTTCTTC
>TRBJ2-7|NA|TRBD2|TRBV6-5
CASSPAGSATYEQYF
TGTGCCAGCAGCCCAGCGGGGTCGGCAACCTACGAGCAGTACTTC
>TRBJ1-4|NA|NA|TRBV7-9
CASSLAGAEKLFF
TGTGCCAGCAGCTTAGCAGGGGCGGAAAAACTGTTTTTT
>TRBJ2-3|NA|NA|TRBV24-1
CATSDTGELTDTQYF
TGTGCCACCAGTGACACGGGAGAGTTGACAGATACGCAGTATTTT
>TRBJ2-5|NA|NA|TRBV4-1
CASRLTPTGLETQYF
TGCGCCAGCCGTCTCACCCCAACAGGGTTGGAGACCCAGTACTTC
>TRBJ1-6|NA|TRBD1|TRBV18
CASSPQGAPNSPLHF
TGTGCCAGCTCACCACAGGGGGCCCCGAATTCACCCCTCCACTTT
>TRBJ2-2|NA|NA|TRBV10-3
CAIGREQGDTGELFF
TGTGCCATCGGACGGGAGCAGGGGGACACCGGGGAGCTGTTTTTT
>TRBJ2-3|NA|TRBD2|TRBV30
CALRTSRDTQYF
TGTGCCCTTAGGACTAGCCGTGATACGCAGTATTTT
>TRBJ2-1|NA|NA|TRBV9
CASSAEGNEQFF
TGTGCCAGCAGTGCGGAGGGCAATGAGCAGTTCTTC
>TRBJ1-4|NA|TRBD1|TRBV24-1
CATSGTGRNEKLFF
TGTGCCACCAGTGGGACAGGACGTAATGAAAAACTGTTTTTT
>TRBJ1-3|few|NA|TRBV19
CASSPSSGNTIYF
TGTGCCAGTAGTCCGAGCTCTGGAAACACCATATATTTT
>TRBJ1-2|NA|NA|TRBV2
CASSEQGKGGYTF
TGTGCCAGCAGTGAACAGGGAAAAGGTGGCTACACCTTC
>TRBJ1-1|NA|TRBD1|TRBV13
CASSLYRGNTEAFF
TGTGCCAGCAGCTTATACAGGGGAAACACTGAAGCTTTCTTT
>TRBJ2-4|NA|NA|TRBV28
CASTTGMDIQYF
TGTGCCAGCACTACCGGGATGGACATTCAGTACTTC
>TRBJ2-7|NA|TRBD2|TRBV9
CASSVGTSGEEQYF
TGTGCCAGCAGCGTAGGGACTAGCGGGGAAGAGCAGTACTTC
>TRBJ2-7|few|NA|TRBV6-5
CASSYDRGSHEQYF
TGTGCCAGCAGTTACGATCGGGGGTCCCACGAGCAGTACTTC
>TRBJ2-7|NA|TRBD1|TRBV12-3/TRBV12-4
CASSFPGQVQYF
TGTGCCAGCAGTTTCCCGGGACAGGTACAGTACTTC